This T cell receptor (beta chain) stems from a study of response to subunit inactivated influenza vaccine. TCRdb processed the RT-PCR reads anew with MiXCR; each CDR3 protein has one entry. The table has under 550,000 distinct CDR3 sequences, approximately 7.2% seen once. This CDR3 has 14 amino acids. The germline CDR1 and CDR2 sequences are SGHVS and FQNEAQ. On this clonotype itself: Its target is not known. One junction end disagrees with the germline gene, perhaps due to a read error.

Findings of the study overall: It was suggested by the authors that few new T cells are recruited by each seasonal influenza vaccination.

This receptor was identified in a man aged 45 to 75 who received an inactivated influenza vaccine. Sequenced material: PBMCs from blood, taken about 23 months after vaccination. The chain has TRBV7-8 and TRBJ2-2, with D possibly called TRBD1 or TRBD2 (5 bases each). Here the CDR3 DNA reads TGTGCCAACGGACGGGACGCGAAAACCGGGGAGCTGTTTTTT. This sequence encodes CANGRDAKTGELFF. Full variable domain (rest looked up from reference TRBV7-8 and TRBJ2-2): GAGVSQSPRYKVAKRGQDVALRCDPISGHVSLFWYQQALGQGPEFLTYFQNEAQLDKSGLPSDRFFAERPEGSVSTLKIQRTQQEDSAVYLCANGRDAKTGELFFGEGSRLTVL.